Listed below are T cell receptor beta chains from one sample, sequenced in a study of CD8 T cells in Susac syndrome. Via MiXCR, TCRdb re-called the immunoSEQ multiplex PCR reads, giving one row per CDR3 protein. The table has 130,000 or so distinct CDR3 sequences, 94% seen once. Sequenced material: CD4+ T cells from PBMCs. Receptor source: a human donor in good health. Both conserved end residues are part of each CDR3. The D gene is left open where the match is weak. Not all rows give a size; the values are once, few, many and, for expanded clones, a class.

TRBJ2-2 TRBD1 TRBV30 - CAWRTGWTGELFF TGTGCCTGGAGGACAGGGTGGACCGGGGAGCTGTTTTTT
TRBJ2-1 TRBD2 TRBV23-1 - CASGGLAGVNEQFF TGCGCCAGCGGGGGACTAGCGGGAGTCAATGAGCAGTTCTTC
TRBJ1-1 TRBD1 TRBV5-6 - CASSRMDRGLNTEAFF TGTGCCAGCAGCCGGATGGACAGGGGATTGAACACTGAAGCTTTCTTT
TRBJ2-7 - TRBV5-1 - CASSPEGGGPYEQYF TGCGCCAGCAGCCCGGAAGGGGGAGGGCCGTACGAGCAGTACTTC
TRBJ1-1 - TRBV6-2/TRBV6-3 - CASSYGENTEAFF TGTGCCAGCAGTTACGGGGAGAACACTGAAGCTTTCTTT
TRBJ1-6 - TRBV12-3/TRBV12-4 - CASSFKQLNSPLHF TGTGCCAGCAGTTTCAAGCAATTAAATTCACCCCTCCACTTT
TRBJ2-7 TRBD1 TRBV3-1 - CASSLGQGSYEQYF TGTGCCAGCAGCCTCGGACAGGGATCCTACGAGCAGTACTTC
TRBJ2-1 TRBD2 TRBV6-1 - CASSGTLAGGYNEQFF TGTGCCAGCAGTGGGACTCTAGCGGGGGGTTACAATGAGCAGTTCTTC
TRBJ2-2 TRBD2 TRBV27 - CASSLGTSYGGELFF TGTGCCAGCAGTTTGGGGACTAGTTATGGCGGGGAGCTGTTTTTT
TRBJ1-4 TRBD1 TRBV19 - CASRPTGNEKLFF TGTGCCAGCCGCCCGACAGGGAATGAAAAACTGTTTTTT
TRBJ2-1 - TRBV20-1 - CSARGPEKNEQFF TGCAGTGCTAGAGGCCCGGAGAAGAATGAGCAGTTCTTC
TRBJ2-1 - TRBV7-9 - CASSLYGRNEQFF TGTGCCAGCAGCTTATATGGGAGGAATGAGCAGTTCTTC
TRBJ2-1 - TRBV20-1 - CSARSGVSYNEQFF TGCAGTGCTAGGTCGGGGGTCTCCTACAATGAGCAGTTCTTC
TRBJ1-1 TRBD1 TRBV19 - CASSIEFWAGGGSTEAFF TGTGCCAGTAGTATAGAATTTTGGGCAGGGGGCGGCAGCACTGAAGCTTTCTTT
TRBJ2-2 - TRBV5-1 - CASSLTRGIGGELFF TGCGCCAGCAGCCTTACTCGGGGGATAGGCGGGGAGCTGTTTTTT
TRBJ1-2 - TRBV29-1 - CSVIRGGAYYGYTF TGCAGCGTAATTCGGGGGGGCGCTTACTATGGCTACACCTTC
TRBJ2-1 - TRBV2 - CASSLDGYNEQFF TGTGCCAGCAGCCTCGACGGGTACAATGAGCAGTTCTTC
TRBJ2-1 - TRBV4-3 - CASSRDTGYNEQFF TGCGCCAGCAGCCGCGACACGGGGTACAATGAGCAGTTCTTC
TRBJ2-1 - TRBV29-1 - CSVETVEYNEQFF TGCAGCGTTGAAACCGTGGAATACAATGAGCAGTTCTTC
TRBJ2-5 - TRBV2 - CASSDFETQYF TGTGCCAGCAGTGATTTCGAGACCCAGTACTTC
TRBJ1-6 - TRBV28 - CASSLTELHF TGTGCCAGCAGCTTGACGGAGCTCCACTTT
TRBJ1-2 TRBD1 TRBV14 - CASSRGQGLYGYTF TGTGCCAGCAGCCGAGGACAGGGTTTATATGGCTACACCTTC
TRBJ1-6 - TRBV6-1 - CASSPHGGATNSPLHF TGTGCCAGCAGCCCTCATGGAGGGGCAACCAATTCACCCCTCCACTTT
TRBJ1-2 TRBD1 TRBV5-1 - CASSPNGQGIGGYTF TGCGCCAGCAGCCCCAATGGACAGGGAATAGGCGGCTACACCTTC
TRBJ1-2 - TRBV4-2 - CASSQERGDPNYGYTF TGTGCCAGCAGCCAAGAGAGGGGGGACCCTAACTATGGCTACACCTTC
TRBJ1-2 - TRBV30 few CAWSGGGGPGYTF TGTGCCTGGAGTGGGGGGGGCGGCCCTGGCTACACCTTC
TRBJ1-5 - TRBV7-2 - CASSLSLYSNQPQHF TGTGCCAGCAGCTTATCACTCTATAGCAATCAGCCCCAGCATTTT
TRBJ2-3 - TRBV20-1 - CSAESGSGHTDTQYF TGCAGTGCCGAGAGCGGTAGCGGACACACAGATACGCAGTATTTT
TRBJ2-2 TRBD2 TRBV30 - CAWSFSGSGRSSTGELFF TGTGCCTGGAGTTTCTCGGGTAGCGGGAGGTCCAGCACCGGGGAGCTGTTTTTT
TRBJ2-5 TRBD2 TRBV6-1 - CASSRTSGNGIEETQYF TGTGCCAGCAGTCGGACTAGCGGGAACGGTATAGAAGAGACCCAGTACTTC
TRBJ2-1 TRBD2 TRBV15 - CATSSRLAAYNEQFF TGTGCCACCAGCAGCAGACTAGCTGCTTACAATGAGCAGTTCTTC
TRBJ1-5 - TRBV7-2 - CASSTQTYSQPQHF TGTGCCAGCAGCACTCAGACTTATAGTCAGCCCCAGCATTTT
TRBJ2-3 - TRBV4-2 - CASSQGTVADTQYF TGTGCCAGCAGCCAAGGGACAGTGGCAGATACGCAGTATTTT
TRBJ2-5 TRBD2 TRBV7-2 - CASSFTSGGETQYF TGTGCCAGCAGCTTCACTAGCGGTGGGGAGACCCAGTACTTC
TRBJ2-7 - TRBV27 few CATDSLHEQYF TGTGCCACGGACAGTCTTCACGAGCAGTACTTC
TRBJ1-2 TRBD1 TRBV18 - CASSPGQGNGYTF TGTGCCAGCTCACCGGGACAGGGAAATGGCTACACCTTC
TRBJ1-1 - TRBV19 few CASRVGTEAFF TGTGCCAGTAGGGTGGGCACTGAAGCTTTCTTT
TRBJ1-1 - TRBV5-1 - CASSLGAAGTEAFF TGCGCCAGCAGCTTAGGGGCGGCAGGGACTGAAGCTTTCTTT
TRBJ2-7 TRBD2 TRBV3-1 - CASRNAFSGSSYEQYF TGTGCCAGCAGGAACGCTTTTAGCGGGAGCTCCTACGAGCAGTACTTC
TRBJ2-3 - TRBV7-3 - CASRTGNTDTQYF TGTGCCAGCAGGACGGGGAACACAGATACGCAGTATTTT
TRBJ2-7 - TRBV20-1 - CSANRNSYEQYF TGCAGTGCTAACAGAAACTCCTACGAGCAGTACTTC
TRBJ1-4 TRBD1 TRBV30 - CAWSSGTGATNEKLFF TGTGCCTGGAGTTCCGGGACAGGCGCAACTAATGAAAAACTGTTTTTT
TRBJ2-5 TRBD2 TRBV4-1 - CASSQPGLGPETQYF TGCGCCAGCAGCCAACCGGGACTAGGGCCGGAGACCCAGTACTTC